This TCR beta chain was identified during a study of T cells in Graves' hyperthyroidism and ophthalmopathy. The germline gives CDR1 SGHDN, CDR2 FVKESK. CDR3 length equals 12 residues. V lost 6 bases, J lost 6 bases, and 10 bases lay in between. General study points: Blood held most thyroid clonotypes expanded above 0.001 frequency.

What was amplified from RNA transcripts were TCR beta CDR3 regions. The HTBI primer set was used in a first-round RT-PCR of the TCR CDR3. Using its own MiXCR run on the multiplex PCR reads, TCRdb lists one record per CDR3 protein. The top ten clones hold roughly 10% of a sample with hundreds of thousands of distinct CDR3 sequences, approximately 15% of them seen once. This clonotype has a count of ten or more. Its antigen remains unknown. If no ophthalmopathy progression occurred within 18 months, Graves' hyperthyroidism was stable. The source of the PBMCs was around 9 ml of fresh peripheral blood. This rearrangement joins TRBV14 to TRBJ2-3, with no clear D. Material for sequencing was blood. The source is a woman between 18 and 30 years old with Graves' hyperthyroidism. The CDR3 DNA follows: TGTGCCAGCAGACGAGGTATCGATACGCAGTATTTT. It translates to CASRRGIDTQYF.